The text below deals with one T cell receptor beta chain. Trimming stripped 1 base from V and 4 bases from J, with 13 bases between. Germline loops: CDR1 SGHRS, CDR2 YFSETQ. The CDR3 contains 15 residues. Authors' data handling: Amplified reference gene primers provided the basis for estimating nucleated cell counts. The repertoire was sequenced with immunoSEQ multiplex PCR; TCRdb's copy has only in-frame clones and lacks some. The D gene and trimming were derived from the DNA, and the V and J assignments and clone size from that table. The sample includes hundreds of thousands of clones, 70% to 90% seen only once; the top ten take 3.5% to 4%. This sample stems from a study of blood T cell repertoires in COVID-19.

This receptor was obtained from a woman aged 45-59 years with active or convalescent COVID-19. This chain joins TRBV5-1 and TRBJ2-3; TRBD2 is a possible D gene (6 bases). The sequenced sample was peripheral blood. Here the CDR3 DNA reads TGCGCCAGCAGCTTGCCGGGAGCGGTGGCAGATACGCAGTATTTT. Encoded protein: CASSLPGAVADTQYF.